The entry below describes one T cell receptor beta chain. Sequencing used immunoSEQ multiplex PCR; TCRdb keeps in-frame clones, though not all of them. Among 90,000 to 150,000 clones, nearly 90% were seen once, and the ten largest hold about 4.8%. The entry originates in a study of T cell responses to AZD1222 COVID-19 vaccine. Source: peripheral blood, taken on day 0 of AZD1222 vaccination. This TCR was recovered from an adult in good health.

The CDR3 spells CAWRGRDYGYTF. The CDR3 region has the DNA TGTGCCTGGAGGGGACGGGACTATGGCTACACCTTC. The chain has TRBV30 and TRBJ1-2; perhaps TRBD1 as D (5 bases). Germline CDR1 and CDR2: GTSNPN and SVGIG (reference sequence). CDR3 length: 12 amino acids. V lost 3 bases, J lost 3 bases, and 8 bases lay in between.